The source of this T cell receptor (beta chain) is a study of blood T cell repertoires in COVID-19. The assay was immunoSEQ multiplex PCR, and TCRdb's table has in-frame clones only and misses some. The sample shows around 350,000 clones, roughly 86% of them seen only once. CDR1 MGHRA and CDR2 YSYEKL come from the germline V gene. V was clipped by 1 base and J by 6 bases, with 10 bases between them. The CDR3 is 13 residues long. The sequence was collected from a human donor in a cohort sampled during active COVID-19. The sample was peripheral blood. The chain has TRBV4-1 and TRBJ2-7, with D tentatively TRBD1 (5 bases). The CDR3 protein is CASSQGPGSEQYF. In DNA, the CDR3 is TGCGCCAGCAGCCAAGGCCCAGGGTCCGAGCAGTACTTC.